This TCR beta chain was sequenced for a study of T cell responses to AZD1222 COVID-19 vaccine. The data were produced by immunoSEQ multiplex PCR, yet TCRdb's version contains in-frame clones alone and is incomplete. The sample contains about 150,000 clones, around nine tenths of which appear only once. The CDR3 covers 13 residues. The germline gives CDR1 MNHEY, CDR2 SVGAGI. Trimming took 6 bases from V and 0 from J, leaving 8 bases between them. This sequence joins TRBV6-5 and TRBJ1-1, with D unresolved. The clonotype was recovered from an adult in good health. This material consisted of peripheral blood, taken on day 0 of MenACWY control vaccination. CDR3 nucleotide sequence: TGTGCCAGCAGCCTTCGTATGAACACTGAAGCTTTCTTT. Translated, it gives CASSLRMNTEAFF.